These T cell receptor beta chains were read from a single sample in a study of blood T cells in healthy people across ages. TCRdb re-called the 5' RACE reads with MiXCR, one entry per CDR3 protein. The table records about 800,000 distinct CDR3 sequences, 20% to 25% of them present only once. The data were also submitted as part of a second study, on T cells of mothers and their children.

Sequenced sample: blood. The receptors come from a boy between 10 and 17 years old in good health. Each CDR3 is given with its conserved first and last residue. D genes are given only for firm matches. The listing skips clone size in some rows; elsewhere it reads once, few, many or a size class.

>TRBV28|TRBJ1-5|NA|few|19
CASSPPGWGGGESNQPQHF
TGTGCCAGCAGTCCTCCGGGGTGGGGAGGAGGGGAGTCCAATCAGCCCCAGCATTTT
>TRBV20-1|TRBJ2-7|NA|NA|14
CSASQGPSSYQQYF
TGCAGTGCTAGTCAGGGGCCGAGCTCCTACCAGCAGTACTTC
>TRBV6-2/TRBV6-3|TRBJ2-1|NA|NA|11
CASSIVNEQFF
TGTGCCAGCAGTATTGTCAATGAGCAGTTCTTC
>TRBV4-3|TRBJ1-4|NA|NA|14
CASSQDQRTRRMFF
TGCGCCAGCAGCCAAGATCAACGGACCCGTAGGATGTTTTTT
>TRBV7-9|TRBJ2-1|NA|NA|16
CASSPQYRAARDEQFF
TGTGCCAGCAGCCCCCAGTACAGGGCTGCTCGGGATGAGCAGTTCTTC
>TRBV5-1|TRBJ2-5|NA|few|16
CASSPGAGVRGETQYF
TGCGCCAGCAGCCCGGGGGCGGGGGTGCGAGGAGAGACCCAGTACTTC
>TRBV29-1|TRBJ2-7|TRBD1|NA|13
CSARDRTPYEQYF
TGCAGCGCCAGGGACAGGACCCCCTACGAGCAGTACTTC
>TRBV14|TRBJ2-6|NA|NA|16
CASSPKSGLGANVLTF
TGTGCCAGCAGCCCCAAAAGCGGCCTGGGGGCCAACGTCCTGACTTTC
>TRBV7-3|TRBJ2-3|NA|NA|14
CASSFAGWTDTQYF
TGTGCCAGCAGCTTCGCAGGGTGGACAGATACGCAGTATTTT
>TRBV4-1|TRBJ2-2|NA|NA|16
CASSQEGGRGPGELFF
TGCGCCAGCAGCCAAGAGGGGGGAAGAGGGCCCGGGGAGCTGTTTTTT
>TRBV7-2|TRBJ2-7|TRBD2|few|14
CASSPTAGAYEQYF
TGTGCCAGCAGCCCGACAGCGGGGGCCTACGAGCAGTACTTC
>TRBV28|TRBJ2-5|TRBD1|few|15
CASSLVSLGQGTQYF
TGTGCCAGCAGTTTAGTTTCCCTCGGACAGGGGACCCAGTACTTC
>TRBV7-2|TRBJ2-3|TRBD2|NA|15
CASSFDSGGANTQYF
TGTGCCAGCAGCTTCGATAGCGGGGGGGCGAACACGCAGTATTTT
>TRBV20-1|TRBJ2-3|TRBD2|NA|20
CSARDPSGRGALINTDTQYF
TGCAGTGCTAGAGACCCTTCGGGGCGGGGGGCGTTAATTAACACAGATACGCAGTATTTT
>TRBV6-2/TRBV6-3|TRBJ2-1|TRBD2|NA|18
CASRKAGGPLSSYNEQFF
TGTGCCAGCAGGAAAGCGGGAGGGCCCTTAAGCTCCTACAATGAGCAGTTCTTC
>TRBV20-1|TRBJ2-7|TRBD1|NA|15
CSARGLGQPSYEQYF
TGCAGTGCTAGAGGCCTGGGACAGCCCTCCTACGAGCAGTACTTC